Below, one TCR beta chain is given with its context. The data originate from a study of chemoradiotherapy in HPV16-positive cancers. The table came from immunoSEQ multiplex PCR; TCRdb's copy has only in-frame clones and leaves some out. The profile shows fewer than 30,000 clones, around 94% of them singletons. This CDR3 spans 12 amino acids. Germline loops: CDR1 MDHEN, CDR2 SYDVKM. The V end lost 2 bases, the J end lost 3 bases, and 5 bases lay between the germline ends. The clonotype originates from a human donor with HPV-associated anogenital cancer. The chain employs TRBV28 and TRBJ2-7; D remains unclear. Sampling was performed from a patient who underwent chemoradiotherapy. The CDR3 sequence: CASSLDGYEQYF. The CDR3 region has the DNA TGTGCCAGCAGTTTAGACGGCTACGAGCAGTACTTC. The full variable domain, with the rest looked up from reference TRBV28 and TRBJ2-7, is DVKVTQSSRYLVKRTGEKVFLECVQDMDHENMFWYRQDPGLGLRLIYFSYDVKMKEKGDIPEGYSVSREKKERFSLILESASTNQTSMYLCASSLDGYEQYFGPGTRLTVT.